The next 29 T cell receptor beta chains were all read from a single sample in a study of OX40 agonist ivuxolimab in advanced cancers. The protocol was immunoSEQ multiplex PCR, while the TCRdb copy is restricted to in-frame clones and leaves out a portion. Of approximately 47,000 clones in the sample, around nine tenths were seen once. This sample comprised CD4+ or CD8+ T cells sorted from blood, obtained in a trial of the OX40 agonist ivuxolimab. Source of these receptors: an adult with an advanced solid tumor such as melanoma, head and neck, liver or kidney cancer.

This chain connects TRBV19 to TRBJ2-2; D uncertain. Trimming removed 6 bases from V and 6 bases from J, with 8 bases in between. Germline V gene sequence: CDR1 LNHDA, CDR2 SQIVND (reference sequence). The CDR3 is 12 residues long. The CDR3 region has the DNA TGTGCCAGTAGCCCTTACGCCGGGGAGCTGTTTTTT. It specifies CASSPYAGELFF.

In its sample, this clone was seen once. The genes are TRBV29-1 and TRBJ2-7; 7 positions agree with TRBD2. The V segment lost 0 bases and the J segment 3 bases; nucleotides outside the gene matches: 5. The length of the CDR3 is 14 residues. CDR1 is SQVTM and CDR2 is ANQGSEA in the germline V gene. DNA of the CDR3: TGCAGCGTTGAAGATCTGGGAGGGAGCTACGAGCAGTACTTC. Protein: CSVEDLGGSYEQYF.

The J gene is TRBJ2-1, the V gene TRBV6-5; D tentatively reads TRBD1 or TRBD2 (5 bases each). The CDR3 is 14 residues long. V was shortened by 0 bases and J by 8 bases, with 11 bases between the two germline ends. Germline V gene sequence: CDR1 MNHEY, CDR2 SVGAGI. The CDR3 here is CASSYSKGRDEQFF. In DNA, the CDR3 is TGTGCCAGCAGTTACTCGAAGGGGCGGGATGAGCAGTTCTTC.

J is TRBJ2-1 and V is TRBV5-1, with 8 bases aligning to TRBD2. The ends lost 6 bases at V and 5 bases at J; junction bases unmatched: 7. CDR1 is SGHRS and CDR2 is YFSETQ in the germline V gene. This CDR3 is 14 amino acids long. CDR3 residues: CASKGRGANNEQFF. In DNA form, the CDR3 reads TGCGCCAGCAAGGGGCGGGGGGCTAACAATGAGCAGTTCTTC.

This sequence joins TRBV11-2 and TRBJ1-4; maybe TRBD1 (5 bases). Trimming removed 0 bases from V and 5 bases from J, with 7 bases in between. The germline CDR1 and CDR2 sequences are SGHAT and FQNNGV. The CDR3 runs 14 residues. The CDR3 bases are TGTGCCAGCAGCTTAGAAGGGGAGAATGAAAAACTGTTTTTT. Translation: CASSLEGENEKLFF.

The CDR3: CAIPGTALADTQYF. The CDR3 region has the DNA TGTGCCATCCCGGGGACAGCCCTGGCAGATACGCAGTATTTT. The chain has TRBV2 and TRBJ2-3; 7 bases align to TRBD1. The CDR3 loop spans 14 amino acids. J gave up 4 bases and V 10 bases, and 11 bases lay outside the gene matches. CDR1 SNHLY and CDR2 FYNNEI come from the germline V gene.

The chain links TRBV27 to TRBJ2-1; 9 positions agree with TRBD2. The trim removed 5 bases at V and 1 base at J, leaving 0 bases unmatched. Germline assignment: CDR1 MNHEY and CDR2 SMNVEV (reference sequence). There are 14 residues in the CDR3. CDR3 nucleotide sequence: TGTGCCAGCAGTGCGGGGGGGTCCTACAATGAGCAGTTCTTC. Its translation is CASSAGGSYNEQFF.

The CDR3 DNA is TGTGCCACACCAGGGGGCGACGGGGCTTTCTTT. This encodes CATPGGDGAFF. The chain combines TRBV6-1 with TRBJ1-1; 8 bases agree with TRBD1. V shed 10 bases, J shed 11 bases, and the junction held 9 bases outside the gene matches. The CDR3 runs 11 residues. In germline, CDR1 is MNHNS, CDR2 SASEGT.

The CDR3 spells CASSGGQHSYNEQFF. CDR3 DNA sequence: TGTGCCAGCAGCGGCGGACAACACTCCTACAATGAGCAGTTCTTC. This rearrangement joins TRBV5-4 to TRBJ2-1, with D tentatively TRBD1 (5 bases). The CDR3 loop spans 15 amino acids. Germline CDR1 and CDR2: SGHNT and YYREEE (reference sequence). The V end was cut by 4 bases, the J end by 0 bases, with 11 bases between.

The chain joins TRBV29-1 to TRBJ2-1, with 7 bases lining up with TRBD1. This CDR3 has 11 residues. CDR1 SQVTM and CDR2 ANQGSEA come from the germline V gene. J lost 9 bases, V lost 4 bases, and 3 bases had no gene match. The CDR3 coding sequence is TGCAGCGTTGGGTCAGGGGGTGAGCAGTTCTTC. Amino acids: CSVGSGGEQFF.

The chain has TRBV9 and TRBJ1-1; D remains ambiguous. With 5 bases removed from V and 8 bases from J, the gap between germline ends came to 13 bases. The V gene's germline CDR1 is SGDLS and CDR2 YYNGEE. The CDR3 has 12 amino acids. The CDR3 bases are TGTGCCAGCAGAGATGAAGGACTGGAAGCTTTCTTT. This translates into CASRDEGLEAFF.

This chain's CDR3 is CASRKGSGINQPQHF. CDR3 nucleotides: TGTGCCAGCAGGAAGGGTTCGGGTATTAATCAGCCCCAGCATTTT. The gene calls are TRBV28 and TRBJ1-5; D unclear. Germline loops: CDR1 MDHEN, CDR2 SYDVKM. The CDR3 extends over 15 amino acids. Trimming took 6 bases from V and 4 from J, leaving 16 bases between them.

The J gene is TRBJ2-1, the V gene TRBV6-6; D is unclear. Looked up from germline, CDR1 is MNHNY and CDR2 is SVGAGI (reference sequence). The CDR3 runs 13 residues. Trimming stripped 5 bases from V and 0 bases from J, with 5 bases between. The CDR3: CASSQSSYNEQFF. CDR3 bases: TGTGCCAGCAGTCAAAGCTCCTACAATGAGCAGTTCTTC.

The gene calls are TRBV7-9 and TRBJ2-5; 7 bases are shared with TRBD2. Unmatched junction bases numbered 4, after V lost 0 bases and J lost 3 bases. CDR1 is SEHNR and CDR2 is FQNEAQ in the germline V gene (reference sequence). The CDR3 loop spans 15 amino acids. The DNA for the CDR3 is TGTGCCAGCAGCTTAGCGCGGGGGTTTAAAGAGACCCAGTACTTC. Translating gives CASSLARGFKETQYF.

The gene calls are TRBV7-9 and TRBJ2-1; maybe TRBD1 (6 bases). This CDR3 is built from 17 residues. V lost 4 bases, J lost 7 bases, and 23 bases lay in between. CDR1 is SEHNR and CDR2 is FQNEAQ in the germline V gene (reference sequence). In DNA form, the CDR3 reads TGTGCCAGCAGCTCCCCCAAAGTGGACAGCCTCGGTAATGAGCAGTTCTTC. Its translation: CASSSPKVDSLGNEQFF. Full variable domain (remainder filled in from reference TRBV7-9 and TRBJ2-1): DTGVSQNPRHKITKRGQNVTFRCDPISEHNRLYWYRQTLGQGPEFLTYFQNEAQLEKSRLLSDRFSAERPKGSFSTLEIQRTEQGDSAMYLCASSSPKVDSLGNEQFFGPGTRLTVL.

Worth noting for this clone: Germline is not matched at one junction end, which may reflect a read error. The V call is TRBV6-1, the J call TRBJ1-1; possibly TRBD1 for D (5 bases). The length of the CDR3 is 16 residues. In germline, CDR1 is MNHNS, CDR2 SASEGT. CDR3 region: CASSEASGPGNSEAFF. The DNA of the CDR3 is TGTGCCAGCAGTGAAGCATCCGGGCCAGGGAACTCTGAAGCTTTCTTT.

The chain links TRBV6-6 to TRBJ1-2; no clear D gene. The V and J ends lost 6 bases and 6 bases respectively, with 14 bases between them. Germline CDR1 reads MNHNY; CDR2 reads SVGAGI (reference sequence). The CDR3 sequence is 13 residues long. The CDR3 nucleotides read TGTGCCAGCAGACCGATCCCCGGGGATGGCTACACCTTC. As protein: CASRPIPGDGYTF.

The chain combines TRBV6-4 with TRBJ2-3, with 10 nucleotides matching TRBD2. This CDR3 is built from 15 residues. From germline, CDR1 is MRHNA and CDR2 SNTAGT. V was clipped by 6 bases and J by 1 base; unmatched bases: 4. CDR3 coding DNA: TGTGCCAGCAGCCCTGGGACTAGCGGCACAGATACGCAGTATTTT. It translates to CASSPGTSGTDTQYF.

This chain links TRBV5-1 with TRBJ2-1; D possibly corresponds to TRBD2 (5 bases). Germline CDR1 SGHRS, CDR2 YFSETQ. The CDR3 covers 14 residues. Trimming removed 4 bases at V and 2 bases at J, with 10 bases between. CDR3 residues: CASSPLGTYNEQFF. CDR3 in DNA: TGCGCCAGCAGCCCCCTCGGGACCTACAATGAGCAGTTCTTC.

The J gene is TRBJ1-2, the V gene TRBV28, with no clear D. Looked up from germline, CDR1 is MDHEN and CDR2 is SYDVKM. The CDR3 contains 15 residues. V was trimmed by 3 bases and J by 0 bases, leaving 11 bases between them. The CDR3 here is CASSFPGTPNYGYTF. CDR3 in DNA: TGTGCCAGCAGTTTCCCAGGTACTCCTAACTATGGCTACACCTTC.

The chain employs TRBV4-1 and TRBJ2-1, with 10 bases aligning to TRBD2. The ends lost 1 base at V and 0 bases at J; junction bases unmatched: 3. The CDR3 spans 17 residues. Germline V CDR1 and CDR2: MGHRA, YSYEKL. The CDR3 DNA reads as TGCGCCAGCAGCCAAGTCATAGCGGGGGGCTCCTACAATGAGCAGTTCTTC. Protein product: CASSQVIAGGSYNEQFF.

This clone has a handful of counts. The rearrangement links TRBV6-4 to TRBJ2-5; TRBD2 aligns across 14 bases. Germline loops: CDR1 MRHNA, CDR2 SNTAGT. J was trimmed by 4 bases and V by 3 bases; bases with no gene match: 4. The CDR3 runs 16 residues. The CDR3 DNA is TGTGCCAGCAGTGAAGGGACTAGCGGGGGTGGAGAGACCCAGTACTTC. Residues: CASSEGTSGGGETQYF.

This chain joins TRBV29-1 and TRBJ1-2, with 10 bases that match TRBD1. The CDR3 has 14 amino acids. V gave up 0 bases and J gave up 7 bases; unmatched junction bases: 5. Germline V gene sequence: CDR1 SQVTM, CDR2 ANQGSEA. The CDR3 region is CSVEEDRGHPGYTF. The CDR3 region has the DNA TGCAGCGTTGAAGAAGACAGGGGGCACCCTGGCTACACCTTC.

This chain joins TRBV9 and TRBJ1-4, with D perhaps matching TRBD1 (6 bases). The V and J ends lost 7 bases and 8 bases respectively, with 12 bases between them. The CDR3 is 12 amino acids. Germline loops: CDR1 SGDLS, CDR2 YYNGEE. The DNA for the CDR3 is TGTGCCAGCTCAGGGGAGGGGGAAAAACTGTTTTTT. Protein: CASSGEGEKLFF.

V and J are TRBV5-1 and TRBJ2-2; 9 bases are shared with TRBD2. The CDR3 length is 19 residues. Germline trimming cut 0 bases from V and 8 bases from J; bases unmatched to any gene: 17. Germline V CDR1 and CDR2: SGHRS, YFSETQ. Written as DNA, the CDR3 is TGCGCCAGCAGCTTGGCCGTTAGCGGGGGCCTTCGTGATTCTGGGGAGCTGTTTTTT. Translated, it gives CASSLAVSGGLRDSGELFF.

This chain uses TRBV13 with TRBJ2-3; 7 positions match TRBD1. Looked up from germline, CDR1 is PRHDT and CDR2 is FYEKMQ (reference sequence). This CDR3 contains 14 residues. The V segment lost 5 bases and the J segment 3 bases; nucleotides outside the gene matches: 5. This chain's CDR3 is CASSQRQGTDTQYF. CDR3 nucleotides: TGTGCCAGCAGCCAGAGACAGGGTACAGATACGCAGTATTTT.

The rearrangement joins TRBV6-5 to TRBJ2-2; weak D call: TRBD1 (6 bases). Trimming took 0 bases from V and 1 from J, leaving 9 bases between them. The CDR3 spans 16 residues. Per the germline V gene, CDR1 is MNHEY and CDR2 is SVGAGI. This CDR3 is CASSYSMGQNTGELFF. Written as DNA, the CDR3 is TGTGCCAGCAGTTACTCGATGGGACAGAACACCGGGGAGCTGTTTTTT.

The chain employs TRBV7-9 and TRBJ1-1; D gene ambiguous. V shed 5 bases and J shed 3 bases, with 10 bases lying between them. The CDR3 length is 13 residues. The germline V gene has CDR1 SEHNR and CDR2 FQNEAQ (reference sequence). The CDR3 spells CASSRRGDTEAFF. CDR3 in DNA: TGTGCCAGCAGCCGCCGGGGAGACACTGAAGCTTTCTTT.

The CDR3 spells CASRKTENNSPLHF. The CDR3 region has the DNA TGTGCCAGCCGTAAAACAGAGAATAATTCACCCCTCCACTTT. J is TRBJ1-6 and V is TRBV27; no firm D call. CDR1 is MNHEY, CDR2 SMNVEV, per germline (reference sequence). Between the trimmed V and J ends, which lost 8 bases and 5 bases, there was a span of 13 bases. This CDR3 comprises 14 residues.